Listed here are 17 T cell receptor beta chains from one sample, sequenced in a study of cytomegalovirus exposure and HLA in healthy donors. PCR was performed using 60 Vbeta and 13 Jbeta primers. The assay was immunoSEQ multiplex PCR, and TCRdb's table has in-frame clones only and misses some. The sample has fewer than 85,000 clones; the top ten hold around 15%. Sequencing was carried out using PBMCs. These TCRs come from a man between 50 and 59 years old in good health and CMV-seropositive.

The chain employs TRBV19 and TRBJ1-1, with 7 bases lining up with TRBD1. V was clipped by 4 bases and J by 1 base; unmatched bases: 12. The germline V gene has CDR1 LNHDA and CDR2 SQIVND (reference sequence). CDR3 length: 17 amino acids. CDR3 sequence (DNA): TGTGCCAGTAGTAGTATCTTGAAAGGGACAGCGAACACTGAAGCTTTCTTT. The encoded protein is CASSSILKGTANTEAFF.

This chain uses TRBV30 with TRBJ1-2; no clear D gene. CDR1 is GTSNPN, CDR2 SVGIG, per germline (reference sequence). V was cut by 1 base and J by 7 bases, with 22 bases left in between. The CDR3 is made up of 16 amino acids. CDR3 coding DNA: TGTGCCTGGAGTGAGGAGGGTTTTTCTGTAGTACGTGGCTACACCTTC. Encoded protein: CAWSEEGFSVVRGYTF.

V is TRBV18 and J is TRBJ1-1; 9 bases match TRBD1. CDR3 length: 13 amino acids. The germline V gene encodes CDR1 KGHSH and CDR2 LQKENI. With V trimmed by 5 bases and J by 5 bases, 3 bases remained unmatched. Written as DNA, the CDR3 is TGTGCCAGCTCAGACAGGGGGGAAACTGAAGCTTTCTTT. Translation: CASSDRGETEAFF. Using reference TRBV18 and TRBJ1-1 for the parts outside the CDR3, the full variable domain is NAGVMQNPRHLVRRRGQEARLRCSPMKGHSHVYWYRQLPEEGLKFMVYLQKENIIDESGMPKERFSAEFPKEGPSILRIQQVVRGDSAAYFCASSDRGETEAFFGQGTRLTVV.

The rearrangement links TRBV11-2 to TRBJ1-6; D gene uncertain. Germline values: CDR1 SGHAT, CDR2 FQNNGV. The V gene lost 3 bases and the J gene lost 7 bases, with 10 bases spanning the gap. This CDR3 has 14 amino acids. CDR3 loop: CASSFPGSNSPLHF. The CDR3 DNA reads as TGTGCCAGCAGCTTTCCGGGGTCGAATTCACCCCTCCACTTT.

The genes are TRBV9 and TRBJ1-1; no clear D gene. Germline V lookup: CDR1 SGDLS, CDR2 YYNGEE. There are 14 residues in the CDR3. With 6 bases removed from V and 0 bases from J, the gap between germline ends came to 12 bases. The CDR3 DNA sequence: TGTGCCAGCACCGGAGGGCAGTTGAACACTGAAGCTTTCTTT. Translated: CASTGGQLNTEAFF.

This chain uses TRBV13 with TRBJ2-5; TRBD2 aligns across 8 bases. V trimming: 5 bases; J trimming: 1 base; junction bases outside the gene matches: 3. Germline V CDR1 and CDR2: PRHDT, FYEKMQ (reference sequence). The CDR3 runs to 14 residues. CDR3 sequence: CASSLSGIQETQYF. The CDR3 nucleotides are TGTGCCAGCAGCCTTAGCGGGATCCAAGAGACCCAGTACTTC. The full variable domain, completed using reference TRBV13 and TRBJ2-5, is AAGVIQSPRHLIKEKRETATLKCYPIPRHDTVYWYQQGPGQDPQFLISFYEKMQSDKGSIPDRFSAQQFSDYHSELNMSSLELGDSALYFCASSLSGIQETQYFGPGTRLLVL.

The chain joins TRBV5-5 to TRBJ2-2, with D perhaps matching TRBD2 (7 bases). Germline V lookup: CDR1 SGHKS, CDR2 YYEKEE (reference sequence). Trimming left V 2 bases short and J 4 bases short, with 18 bases between. This CDR3 comprises 17 residues. The CDR3 region has the DNA TGTGCCAGCAGCTTAAGCGTGAGGGGGGGATTCACCGGGGAGCTGTTTTTT. Translating it yields CASSLSVRGGFTGELFF. Filled out from reference TRBV5-5 and TRBJ2-2, the complete variable domain reads DAGVTQSPTHLIKTRGQQVTLRCSPISGHKSVSWYQQVLGQGPQFIFQYYEKEERGRGNFPDRFSARQFPNYSSELNVNALLLGDSALYLCASSLSVRGGFTGELFFGEGSRLTVL.

The gene calls are TRBV6-1 and TRBJ1-2; TRBD1 matches at 9 bases. This CDR3 has 13 residues. V shed 6 bases and J 4 bases; nucleotides not matched to a gene: 3. Per the germline V gene, CDR1 is MNHNS and CDR2 is SASEGT. The CDR3 bases are TGTGCCAGCAGGGACAGGGGTCCCTATGGCTACACCTTC. Translation: CASRDRGPYGYTF.

The chain has TRBV30 and TRBJ1-2; TRBD1 aligns across 7 bases. The ends lost 2 bases at V and 8 bases at J; junction bases unmatched: 26. There are 19 residues in the CDR3. CDR1 and CDR2 from the germline V gene are GTSNPN and SVGIG (reference sequence). CDR3 loop: CAWSPTRGAGGHSARGYTF. CDR3 nucleotide sequence: TGTGCCTGGAGTCCTACCCGAGGGGCAGGGGGTCACTCTGCTAGGGGCTACACCTTC.

This chain uses TRBV11-2 with TRBJ1-1; 8 bases are a match to TRBD1. V dropped 5 bases and J dropped 3; count of bases not matched to a gene: 5. The CDR3 is made up of 14 amino acids. Germline V CDR1 and CDR2: SGHAT, FQNNGV. CDR3 amino acids: CASSLTGADTEAFF. In nucleotides, the CDR3 is TGTGCCAGCAGCCTGACAGGGGCAGACACTGAAGCTTTCTTT.

The CDR3 region has the DNA TGTGCCTGGGGCAGGGGGGCAGATACGCAGTATTTT. Its translation: CAWGRGADTQYF. V usage is TRBV30 and J usage is TRBJ2-3, with D perhaps TRBD1 (7 bases). The CDR3 totals 12 residues. CDR1 is GTSNPN, CDR2 SVGIG, per germline (reference sequence). Trimming pared 5 bases from V and 4 bases from J, leaving 10 bases between.

This chain joins TRBV4-1 and TRBJ2-7; D remains unclear. The CDR3 consists of 15 residues. Germline V gene sequence: CDR1 MGHRA, CDR2 YSYEKL. The germline V and J ends were trimmed by 1 base and 3 bases, with 13 bases remaining between them. The CDR3, as DNA: TGCGCCAGCAGCCAAGGACTCGCCGCCCTCTACGAGCAGTACTTC. Translation gives CASSQGLAALYEQYF.

The chain is built from TRBV27 and TRBJ1-5; D not certain. The CDR3 runs to 15 residues. Germline V lookup: CDR1 MNHEY, CDR2 SMNVEV (reference sequence). The V and J ends lost 4 bases and 1 base respectively, with 11 bases between them. CDR3 residues: CASSSRSSSNQPQHF. DNA for the CDR3: TGTGCCAGCAGTTCCCGAAGTAGCAGCAATCAGCCCCAGCATTTT.

The chain is built from TRBV30 and TRBJ2-3; 7 bases are a match to TRBD1. V shed 2 bases, J shed 6 bases, and the junction held 8 bases outside the gene matches. Per germline, CDR1 GTSNPN and CDR2 SVGIG (reference sequence). This CDR3 has 14 residues. CDR3 amino acids: CAWSYRGSGDTQYF. CDR3 bases: TGTGCCTGGAGTTACAGGGGTTCAGGGGATACGCAGTATTTT.

The CDR3 region has the DNA TGTGCCAGCAGCTTAAGCGGCGCTACCTACAATGAGCAGTTCTTC. Translating it yields CASSLSGATYNEQFF. This chain links TRBV11-2 with TRBJ2-1; TRBD2 is a possible D gene (5 bases). Germline-derived CDR1 and CDR2 are SGHAT and FQNNGV. Trimming took off 2 bases at V and 2 bases at J, with 10 bases between the two ends. This CDR3 contains 15 residues.

V and J are TRBV7-7 and TRBJ2-1, with TRBD2 as a possible D gene (6 bases). The CDR3 extends over 15 amino acids. Trimming stripped 4 bases from V and 2 bases from J, with 12 bases between. Per germline, CDR1 SSHAT and CDR2 FNYEAQ (reference sequence). The DNA for the CDR3 is TGTGCCAGCAGCTCGGGGGTAGCGGCCTACAATGAGCAGTTCTTC. Protein product: CASSSGVAAYNEQFF. The full variable domain, completed using reference TRBV7-7 and TRBJ2-1, is GAGVSQSPRYKVTKRGQDVTLRCDPISSHATLYWYQQALGQGPEFLTYFNYEAQPDKSGLPSDRFSAERPEGSISTLTIQRTEQRDSAMYRCASSSGVAAYNEQFFGPGTRLTVL.

V and J are TRBV9 and TRBJ2-2, with 7 bases aligning to TRBD1. This CDR3 is built from 15 residues. In germline, CDR1 is SGDLS, CDR2 YYNGEE. With 3 bases clipped from V and 6 bases from J, the junction kept 8 bases outside the gene matches. The CDR3: CASSARDRRSGELFF. The CDR3, as DNA: TGTGCCAGCAGCGCTCGGGACAGAAGGTCCGGGGAGCTGTTTTTT.